This paragraph covers one T cell receptor (beta chain) sequence. Other DNA variants within this sample encode the same CDR3. The data were taken from a study of shared clonotypes between healthy human individuals. Produced via immunoSEQ multiplex PCR; TCRdb's table is partial and in-frame only. The sample lists roughly 1,000,000 clones, about 84% seen once, with around 0.61% in the top ten. Germline V gene lookup returns CDR1 SEHNR and CDR2 FQNEAQ (reference sequence). CDR3 length: 14 amino acids. Between the trimmed V and J ends, which lost 0 bases and 4 bases, there was a span of 8 bases. Sample: memory CD4+ T cells from PBMCs. Subset specified: CD45RA-negative fraction. This chain connects TRBV7-9 to TRBJ2-3; tentative D call: TRBD2 (6 bases). This clonotype was obtained from a young man in good health. Some clones in this sample may be carry-over from other donors' samples. This chain's CDR3 is CASSLAGGADTQYF. Written as DNA, the CDR3 is TGTGCCAGCAGCTTAGCGGGGGGTGCAGATACGCAGTATTTT.